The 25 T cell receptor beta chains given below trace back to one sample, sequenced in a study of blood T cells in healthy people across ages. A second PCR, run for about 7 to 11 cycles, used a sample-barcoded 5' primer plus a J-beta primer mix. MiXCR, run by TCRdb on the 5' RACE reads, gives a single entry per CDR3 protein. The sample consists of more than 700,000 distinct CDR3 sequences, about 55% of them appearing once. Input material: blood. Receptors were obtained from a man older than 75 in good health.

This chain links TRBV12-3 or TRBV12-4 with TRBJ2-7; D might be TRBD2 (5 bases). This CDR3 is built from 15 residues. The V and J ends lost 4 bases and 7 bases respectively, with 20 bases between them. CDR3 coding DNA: TGTGCCAGCAGTTACAGCGGTACGCCGCCTCATGAGCAGTACTTC. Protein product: CASSYSGTPPHEQYF.

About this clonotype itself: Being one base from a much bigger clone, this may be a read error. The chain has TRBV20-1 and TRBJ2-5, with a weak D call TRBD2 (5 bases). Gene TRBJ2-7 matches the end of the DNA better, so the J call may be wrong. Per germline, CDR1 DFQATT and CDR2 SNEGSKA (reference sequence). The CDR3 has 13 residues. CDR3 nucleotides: TGCAGTGCTAGGCCTGAGGGTGGATACGAGCAGTACTTC. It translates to CSARPEGGYEQYF.

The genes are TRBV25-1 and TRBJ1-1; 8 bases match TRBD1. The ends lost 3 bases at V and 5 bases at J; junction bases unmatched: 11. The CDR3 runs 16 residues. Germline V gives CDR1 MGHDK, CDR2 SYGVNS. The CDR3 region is CASSDGDRYLGTEAFF. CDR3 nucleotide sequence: TGTGCCAGCAGTGACGGGGACAGGTACCTCGGGACTGAAGCTTTCTTT.

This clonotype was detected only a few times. The CDR3: CSVARTAPGDQYF. Here the CDR3 DNA reads TGCAGCGTGGCTAGGACAGCCCCGGGGGACCAGTACTTC. The J gene is TRBJ2-7, the V gene TRBV29-1; D is tentatively TRBD1 or TRBD2 (6 bases each). Trimming stripped 6 bases from V and 10 bases from J, with 22 bases between. Per the germline V gene, CDR1 is SQVTM and CDR2 is ANQGSEA. This CDR3 is 13 amino acids long.

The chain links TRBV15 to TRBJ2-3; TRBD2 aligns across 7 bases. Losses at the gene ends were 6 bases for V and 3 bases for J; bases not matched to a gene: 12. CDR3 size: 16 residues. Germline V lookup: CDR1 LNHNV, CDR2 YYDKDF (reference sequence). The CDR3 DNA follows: TGTGCCACCAGTGTATCAGCGGGACCTAAAACAGATACGCAGTATTTT. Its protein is CATSVSAGPKTDTQYF. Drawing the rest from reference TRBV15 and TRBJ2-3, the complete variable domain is DAMVIQNPRYQVTQFGKPVTLSCSQTLNHNVMYWYQQKSSQAPKLLFHYYDKDFNNEADTPDNFQSRRPNTSFCFLDIRSPGLGDTAMYLCATSVSAGPKTDTQYFGPGTRLTVL.

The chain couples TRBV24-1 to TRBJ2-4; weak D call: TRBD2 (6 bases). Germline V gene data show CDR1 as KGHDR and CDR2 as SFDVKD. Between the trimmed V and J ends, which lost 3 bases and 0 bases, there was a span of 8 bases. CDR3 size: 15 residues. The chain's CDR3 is CATSDGGLAKNIQYF. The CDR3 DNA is TGTGCCACCAGTGATGGAGGGCTAGCCAAAAACATTCAGTACTTC.

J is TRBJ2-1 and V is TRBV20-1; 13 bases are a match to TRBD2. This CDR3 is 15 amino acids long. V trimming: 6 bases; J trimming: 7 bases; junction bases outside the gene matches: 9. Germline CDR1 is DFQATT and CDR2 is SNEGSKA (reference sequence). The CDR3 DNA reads TGCAGTGCGTCGCCGGGACTAGCGGGAAGGAATGAGCAGTTCTTC. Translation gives CSASPGLAGRNEQFF.

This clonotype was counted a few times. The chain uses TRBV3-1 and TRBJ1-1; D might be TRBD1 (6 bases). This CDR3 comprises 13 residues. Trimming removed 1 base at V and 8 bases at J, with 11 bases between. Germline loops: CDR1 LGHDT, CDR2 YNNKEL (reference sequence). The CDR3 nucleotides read TGTGCCAGCAGCCAAGCACAGGGCCCCGAAGCTTTCTTT. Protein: CASSQAQGPEAFF.

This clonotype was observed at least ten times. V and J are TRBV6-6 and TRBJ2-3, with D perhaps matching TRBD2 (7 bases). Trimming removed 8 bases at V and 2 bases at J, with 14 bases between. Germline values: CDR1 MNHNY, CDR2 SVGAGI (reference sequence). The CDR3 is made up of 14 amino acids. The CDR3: CASHREGPTDTQYF. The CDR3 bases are TGTGCCAGCCACAGGGAGGGACCCACAGATACGCAGTATTTT.

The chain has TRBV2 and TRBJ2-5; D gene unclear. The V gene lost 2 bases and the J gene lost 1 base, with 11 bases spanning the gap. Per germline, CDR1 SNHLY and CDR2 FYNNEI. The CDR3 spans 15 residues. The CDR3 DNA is TGTGCCAGCAGTGAATGGCCGGCATCCCAAGAGACCCAGTACTTC. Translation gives CASSEWPASQETQYF.

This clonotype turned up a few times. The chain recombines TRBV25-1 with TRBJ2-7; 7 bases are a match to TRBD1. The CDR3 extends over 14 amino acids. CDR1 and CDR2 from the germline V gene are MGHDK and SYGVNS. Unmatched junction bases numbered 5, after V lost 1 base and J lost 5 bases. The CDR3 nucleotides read TGTGCCAGCAGTGAATCAGGGGGAAAGAACGAGCAGTACTTC. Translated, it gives CASSESGGKNEQYF.

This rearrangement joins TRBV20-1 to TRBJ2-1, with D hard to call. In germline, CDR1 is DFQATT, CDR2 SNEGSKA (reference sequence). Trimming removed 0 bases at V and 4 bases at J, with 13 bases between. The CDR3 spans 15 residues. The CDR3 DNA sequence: TGCAGTGCTAGAGAGGAGATTTTAGGGTACAATGAGCAGTTCTTC. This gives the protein CSAREEILGYNEQFF.

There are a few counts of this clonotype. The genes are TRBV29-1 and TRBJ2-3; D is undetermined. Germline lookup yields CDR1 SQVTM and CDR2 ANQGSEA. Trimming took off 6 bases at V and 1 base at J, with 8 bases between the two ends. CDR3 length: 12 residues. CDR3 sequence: CSVVQGTDTQYF. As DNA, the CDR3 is TGCAGCGTCGTGCAGGGCACAGATACGCAGTATTTT.

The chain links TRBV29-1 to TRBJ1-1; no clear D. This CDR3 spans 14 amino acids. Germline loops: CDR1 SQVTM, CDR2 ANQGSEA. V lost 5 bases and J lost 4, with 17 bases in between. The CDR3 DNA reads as TGCAGCGTTCTACGGTCCCTGGCGGGCACTGAAGCTTTCTTT. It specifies CSVLRSLAGTEAFF.

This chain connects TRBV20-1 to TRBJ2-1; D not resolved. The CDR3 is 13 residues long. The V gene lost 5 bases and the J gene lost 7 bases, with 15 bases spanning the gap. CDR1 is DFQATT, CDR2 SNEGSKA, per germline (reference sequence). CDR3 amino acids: CSAPQNRANEQFF. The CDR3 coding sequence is TGCAGTGCTCCCCAGAATAGGGCAAATGAGCAGTTCTTC.

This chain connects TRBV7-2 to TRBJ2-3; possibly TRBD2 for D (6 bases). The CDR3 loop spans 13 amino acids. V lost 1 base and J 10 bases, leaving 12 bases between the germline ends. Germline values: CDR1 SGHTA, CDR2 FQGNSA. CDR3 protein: CASSLEGGVAQYF. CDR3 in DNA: TGTGCCAGCAGCTTAGAGGGCGGGGTTGCGCAGTATTTT.

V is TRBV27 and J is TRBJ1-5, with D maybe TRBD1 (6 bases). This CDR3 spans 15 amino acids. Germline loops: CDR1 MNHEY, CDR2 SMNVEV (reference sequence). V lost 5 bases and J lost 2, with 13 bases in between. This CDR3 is CASSLEGVRNQPQHF. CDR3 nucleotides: TGTGCCAGCAGTCTCGAGGGGGTGCGCAATCAGCCCCAGCATTTT.

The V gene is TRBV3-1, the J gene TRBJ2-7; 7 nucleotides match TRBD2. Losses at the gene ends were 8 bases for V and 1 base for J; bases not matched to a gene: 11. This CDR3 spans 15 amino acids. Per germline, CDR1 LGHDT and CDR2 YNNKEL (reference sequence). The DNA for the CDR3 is TGTGCCAGCGGGGGACTACAGGAATCTTCCTACGAGCAGTACTTC. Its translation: CASGGLQESSYEQYF.

The CDR3, as DNA: TGTGCCAGCAGACTGTCGGGGACCCAGTACTTC. Encoded protein: CASRLSGTQYF. V is TRBV11-2 and J is TRBJ2-4; D not resolved. The J call could be wrong; TRBJ2-5 is a better fit for the DNA end. Germline V CDR1 and CDR2: SGHAT, FQNNGV. This CDR3 has 11 residues.

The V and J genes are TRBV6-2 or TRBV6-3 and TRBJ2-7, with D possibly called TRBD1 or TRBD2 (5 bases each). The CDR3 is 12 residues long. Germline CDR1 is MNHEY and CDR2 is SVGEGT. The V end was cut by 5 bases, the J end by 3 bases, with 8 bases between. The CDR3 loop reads CASSGTVYEQYF. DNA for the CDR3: TGTGCCAGCAGTGGGACCGTCTACGAGCAGTACTTC.

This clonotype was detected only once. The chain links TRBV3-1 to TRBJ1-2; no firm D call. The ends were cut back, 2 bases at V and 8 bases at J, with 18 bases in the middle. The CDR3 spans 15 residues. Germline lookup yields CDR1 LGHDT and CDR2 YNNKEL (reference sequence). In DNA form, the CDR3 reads TGTGCCAGCAGCCAACCTGACGGACCCCAAGGGGGCTACACCTTC. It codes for CASSQPDGPQGGYTF. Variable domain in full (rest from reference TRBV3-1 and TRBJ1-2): DTAVSQTPKYLVTQMGNDKSIKCEQNLGHDTMYWYKQDSKKFLKIMFSYNNKELIINETVPNRFSPKSPDKAHLNLHINSLELGDSAVYFCASSQPDGPQGGYTFGSGTRLTVV.

The CDR3 nucleotides are TGTGCCAGCCGGGCCAGGGGCAGACTCTCCTACAATGAGCAGTTCTTC. Translating it yields CASRARGRLSYNEQFF. The V and J genes are TRBV5-6 and TRBJ2-1, with D maybe TRBD1 (6 bases). Trimming took off 7 bases at V and 0 bases at J, with 17 bases between the two ends. Germline CDR1 SGHDT, CDR2 YYEEEE. This CDR3 is built from 16 residues.

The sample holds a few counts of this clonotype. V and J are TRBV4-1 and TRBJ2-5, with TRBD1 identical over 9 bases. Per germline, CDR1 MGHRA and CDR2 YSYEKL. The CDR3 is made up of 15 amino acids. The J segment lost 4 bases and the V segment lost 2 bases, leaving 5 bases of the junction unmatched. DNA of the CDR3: TGCGCCAGCAGCCAACTGGGACAGGGCAGAGAGACCCAGTACTTC. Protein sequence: CASSQLGQGRETQYF.

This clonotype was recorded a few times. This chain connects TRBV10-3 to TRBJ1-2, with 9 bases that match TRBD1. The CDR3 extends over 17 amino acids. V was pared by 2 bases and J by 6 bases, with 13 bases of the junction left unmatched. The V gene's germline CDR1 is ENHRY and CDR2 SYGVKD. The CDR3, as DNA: TGTGCCATCAGTGAGCCCCCTGGACAGGGGAACAGGGATGGCTACACCTTC. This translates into CAISEPPGQGNRDGYTF.

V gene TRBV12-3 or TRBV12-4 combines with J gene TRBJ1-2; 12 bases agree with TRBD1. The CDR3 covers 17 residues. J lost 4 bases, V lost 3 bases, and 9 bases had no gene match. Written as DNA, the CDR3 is TGTGCCAGCAGTTTCAGATCCGGGACAGGGGGCTCCTATGGCTACACCTTC. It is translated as CASSFRSGTGGSYGYTF.